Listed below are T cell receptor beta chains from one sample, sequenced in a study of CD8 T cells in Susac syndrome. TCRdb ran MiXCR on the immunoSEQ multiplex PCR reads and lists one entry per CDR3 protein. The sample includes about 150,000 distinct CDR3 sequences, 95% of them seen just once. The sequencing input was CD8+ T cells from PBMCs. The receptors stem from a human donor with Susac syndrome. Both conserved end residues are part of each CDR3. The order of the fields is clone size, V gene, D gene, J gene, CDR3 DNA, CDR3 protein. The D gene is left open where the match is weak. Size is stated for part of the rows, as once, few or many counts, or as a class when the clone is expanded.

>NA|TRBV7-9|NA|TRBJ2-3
TGTGCCAGCAGCCCCTTCGGGGATACGCAGTATTTT
CASSPFGDTQYF
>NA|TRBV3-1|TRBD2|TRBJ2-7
TGTGCCAGCAGCCAAGAATCGAGGGCTGGGGCTAGCGGGAGCCGTACCTACGAGCAGTACTTC
CASSQESRAGASGSRTYEQYF
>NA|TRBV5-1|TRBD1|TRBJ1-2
TGCGCCAGCAGCTTGGCTTTCGGGACAGGGGCGTTAAGTCATGGCTACACCTTC
CASSLAFGTGALSHGYTF
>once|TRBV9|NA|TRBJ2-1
TGTGCCAGCAGCGTAGGCCAGGAGCAGTTCTTC
CASSVGQEQFF
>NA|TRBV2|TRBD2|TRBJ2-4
TGTGCCAGCAGTCTAGCGGGAGTAGCCAAAAACATTCAGTACTTC
CASSLAGVAKNIQYF
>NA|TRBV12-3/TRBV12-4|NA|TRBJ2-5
TGTGCCAGCAGTCCCTCGGGGAGGGAGACCCAGTACTTC
CASSPSGRETQYF
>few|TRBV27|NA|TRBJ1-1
TGTGCCAGCAGTTTGCGGGGGGGCACTGAAGCTTTCTTT
CASSLRGGTEAFF
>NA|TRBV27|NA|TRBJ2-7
TGTGCCAGCAGTCCCCGGGGGCCCGACGAGCAGTACTTC
CASSPRGPDEQYF
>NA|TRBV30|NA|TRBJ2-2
TGTGCCTGGAGGGGCGGACCGACTGAGGAGCTGTTTTTT
CAWRGGPTEELFF
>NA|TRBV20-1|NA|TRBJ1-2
TGCAGTGCAGGGTTGCCGTGGACAGTGAGACATGGCTACACCTTC
CSAGLPWTVRHGYTF